These 29 T cell receptor beta chains originate from one sample sequenced in a study of cytomegalovirus exposure and HLA in healthy donors. PCR amplification relied on 60 Vbeta primers (plus 13 Jbeta primers). Clones were sequenced by immunoSEQ multiplex PCR, and TCRdb holds only the in-frame ones, with some missing. The data contain around 200,000 clones, more than 65% of them seen just once; the ten biggest clones take up around 1.2%. Sequences were obtained from PBMCs. All receptors come from a girl aged 2 to 10 in good health and CMV-seropositive.

This clone was picked up a small number of times. The CDR3 spells CASSLHGSSYNTEAFF. In DNA form, the CDR3 reads TGTGCCAGCAGTTTACACGGGTCCTCCTATAACACTGAAGCTTTCTTT. The chain combines TRBV27 with TRBJ1-1, with D hard to call. This CDR3 has 16 residues. Germline CDR1 is MNHEY and CDR2 is SMNVEV (reference sequence). Trimming pared 2 bases from V and 2 bases from J, leaving 15 bases between.

The chain is built from TRBV9 and TRBJ2-5, with 7 positions matching TRBD1. CDR3 size: 15 residues. Germline V CDR1 and CDR2: SGDLS, YYNGEE. The V and J ends lost 4 bases and 1 base, in that order; junction bases with no gene match: 7. In DNA, the CDR3 is TGTGCCAGCAGCCGGGACAGCAAAATCCAAGAGACCCAGTACTTC. Translated: CASSRDSKIQETQYF.

The chain has TRBV25-1 and TRBJ2-2, with a weak D call TRBD1 (6 bases). CDR3 length: 15 amino acids. Germline values: CDR1 MGHDK, CDR2 SYGVNS. The ends were cut back, 6 bases at V and 2 bases at J, with 13 bases in the middle. The CDR3 region has the DNA TGTGCCAGCAGCTCGGACAGCCCAAACACCGGGGAGCTGTTTTTT. It is translated as CASSSDSPNTGELFF.

The rearrangement links TRBV2 to TRBJ1-2, with a possible D match to TRBD1 (5 bases). This CDR3 region has 15 residues. The V and J ends lost 3 bases and 5 bases respectively, with 16 bases between them. The germline V gene encodes CDR1 SNHLY and CDR2 FYNNEI. The CDR3 region has the DNA TGTGCCAGCAGTGACTGGCAGGGCGGGGAGTATGGCTACACCTTC. It yields the protein CASSDWQGGEYGYTF. The complete variable domain, with remaining parts taken from reference TRBV2 and TRBJ1-2, reads EPEVTQTPSHQVTQMGQEVILRCVPISNHLYFYWYRQILGQKVEFLVSFYNNEISEKSEIFDDQFSVERPDGSNFTLKIRSTKLEDSAMYFCASSDWQGGEYGYTFGSGTRLTVV.

The chain joins TRBV7-6 to TRBJ2-2; D might be TRBD1 (5 bases). The V end was cut by 6 bases, the J end by 3 bases, with 14 bases between. CDR1 and CDR2 (germline): SGHVS, FNYEAQ. The CDR3 has 15 residues. DNA for the CDR3: TGTGCCAGCAGTGCTGACAGCCGTCACACCGGGGAGCTGTTTTTT. It is translated as CASSADSRHTGELFF.

V is TRBV13 and J is TRBJ2-7; D gene ambiguous. The CDR3 runs to 12 residues. V dropped 3 bases and J dropped 9 bases, with 12 bases sitting between them. Germline CDR1 and CDR2: PRHDT and FYEKMQ (reference sequence). CDR3 DNA: TGTGCCAGCAGCTTGGGCCCCTACTGGCAGTACTTC. This translates into CASSLGPYWQYF.

The chain is built from TRBV18 and TRBJ1-1; the D gene is possibly TRBD1 (6 bases). Deletions cut 3 bases from V and 2 bases from J, with 13 bases between. Germline loops: CDR1 KGHSH, CDR2 LQKENI. The CDR3 covers 15 residues. CDR3 region: CASSPRGSPNTEAFF. The CDR3 region has the DNA TGTGCCAGCTCACCCAGGGGATCCCCCAACACTGAAGCTTTCTTT.

V usage is TRBV9 and J usage is TRBJ2-7, with 8 bases lining up with TRBD2. The CDR3 totals 13 residues. V dropped 0 bases and J dropped 7; count of bases not matched to a gene: 3. Germline V gene sequence: CDR1 SGDLS, CDR2 YYNGEE. CDR3 sequence (DNA): TGTGCCAGCAGCGTAGTTCGGGGGGGGGAGCAGTACTTC. It translates to CASSVVRGGEQYF.

The chain combines TRBV2 with TRBJ2-1; 9 bases match TRBD1. V was pared by 10 bases and J by 2 bases, with 3 bases of the junction left unmatched. The CDR3 loop spans 13 amino acids. The germline CDR1 and CDR2 sequences are SNHLY and FYNNEI. CDR3 sequence: CAIRDRAYNEQFF. CDR3 nucleotide sequence: TGTGCCATCCGGGACAGGGCCTACAATGAGCAGTTCTTC.

The chain recombines TRBV5-4 with TRBJ2-2, with 7 nucleotides matching TRBD1. After removal of 7 bases from V and 5 bases from J, the junction contained 11 bases not matched to a gene. The CDR3 is 15 residues long. CDR1 is SGHNT, CDR2 YYREEE, per germline (reference sequence). In DNA, the CDR3 is TGTGCCAGCGGGACCACGGACAGGCGAACCGGGGAGCTGTTTTTT. This codes for CASGTTDRRTGELFF.

This chain uses TRBV7-3 with TRBJ2-2; D remains unclear. Trimming removed 5 bases at V and 7 bases at J, with 11 bases between. The CDR3 consists of 13 residues. The germline CDR1 and CDR2 sequences are SGHTA and FQGTGA. CDR3 coding DNA: TGTGCCAGCAGCCCCCCTTCCCTCGGGGAGCTGTTTTTT. Its protein is CASSPPSLGELFF.

The chain uses TRBV4-2 and TRBJ2-7; D perhaps matches TRBD2 (6 bases). The CDR3 spans 17 residues. The V and J ends lost 0 bases and 2 bases respectively, with 17 bases between them. Per germline, CDR1 LGHNA and CDR2 YNFKEQ. The CDR3 sequence is CASSQEGSGLIPYEQYF. Here the CDR3 DNA reads TGTGCCAGCAGCCAAGAGGGTAGCGGTCTCATTCCCTACGAGCAGTACTTC.

The chain has TRBV28 and TRBJ1-1; tentatively, D is TRBD1 (6 bases). V was pared by 3 bases and J by 4 bases, with 21 bases between. Germline-derived CDR1 and CDR2 are MDHEN and SYDVKM. The CDR3 spans 17 residues. Written as DNA, the CDR3 is TGTGCCAGCAGTTTCTCCGGGGGGCAGTCGTTAAGCACTGAAGCTTTCTTT. This gives the protein CASSFSGGQSLSTEAFF. Full variable domain (rest looked up from reference TRBV28 and TRBJ1-1): DVKVTQSSRYLVKRTGEKVFLECVQDMDHENMFWYRQDPGLGLRLIYFSYDVKMKEKGDIPEGYSVSREKKERFSLILESASTNQTSMYLCASSFSGGQSLSTEAFFGQGTRLTVV.

The table lists this clone with a few counts. The chain joins TRBV6-1 to TRBJ2-3, with 7 nucleotides matching TRBD1. CDR1 is MNHNS, CDR2 SASEGT, per germline. Trimming at V came to 10 bases and at J to 2 bases, leaving 6 bases not matched to a gene. This CDR3 region has 13 residues. The CDR3 sequence is CAMEDRNTDTQYF. CDR3 DNA: TGTGCCATGGAGGACAGGAACACAGATACGCAGTATTTT.

This clone appeared once. The V gene is TRBV5-1, the J gene TRBJ1-3; D is undetermined. Trimming removed 4 bases from V and 0 bases from J, with 11 bases in between. Germline V gene sequence: CDR1 SGHRS, CDR2 YFSETQ. The CDR3 contains 15 residues. CDR3 coding DNA: TGCGCCAGCAGCGCGGAAGGAGACTCTGGAAACACCATATATTTT. Its translation is CASSAEGDSGNTIYF.

In its sample, this clone was seen once. The chain recombines TRBV5-1 with TRBJ2-3; 7 bases map to TRBD2. CDR3 length: 16 residues. V shed 2 bases, J shed 3 bases, and the junction held 9 bases outside the gene matches. Germline CDR1 and CDR2: SGHRS and YFSETQ. In nucleotides, the CDR3 is TGCGCCAGCAGCTTAGGGCTAGCGGATGGTACAGATACGCAGTATTTT. This encodes CASSLGLADGTDTQYF. The complete variable domain, with remaining parts taken from reference TRBV5-1 and TRBJ2-3, reads KAGVTQTPRYLIKTRGQQVTLSCSPISGHRSVSWYQQTPGQGLQFLFEYFSETQRNKGNFPGRFSGRQFSNSRSEMNVSTLELGDSALYLCASSLGLADGTDTQYFGPGTRLTVL.

The V call is TRBV5-1, the J call TRBJ2-2; D possibly corresponds to TRBD2 (5 bases). The CDR3 runs to 12 residues. Germline V gene data show CDR1 as SGHRS and CDR2 as YFSETQ. Between the trimmed V and J ends, which lost 6 bases and 5 bases, there was a span of 8 bases. CDR3 sequence: CASNRGTGELFF. CDR3 nucleotides: TGCGCCAGCAACCGGGGAACCGGGGAGCTGTTTTTT.

Concerning this clone: Other DNA sequences in this sample translate to the same CDR3. J is TRBJ1-2 and V is TRBV6-5, with D perhaps TRBD1 (5 bases). CDR3 length: 12 residues. Germline assignment: CDR1 MNHEY and CDR2 SVGAGI. Trimming cost V 2 bases and J 5 bases, with 6 bases left between them. This chain's CDR3 is CASSYRGYGYTF. The CDR3 DNA follows: TGTGCCAGCAGTTACCGGGGGTATGGCTACACCTTC.

The chain recombines TRBV6-5 with TRBJ2-7, with a tentative D call TRBD1 (5 bases). This CDR3 is 13 amino acids long. Germline CDR1 is MNHEY and CDR2 is SVGAGI. CDR3: CVPDRINVYEQYF. CDR3 sequence (DNA): TGTGTCCCCGACAGAATTAATGTCTACGAGCAGTACTTC.

The chain uses TRBV19 and TRBJ2-3; D might be TRBD1 (6 bases). The CDR3 covers 18 residues. Looked up from germline, CDR1 is LNHDA and CDR2 is SQIVND (reference sequence). V was pared by 1 base and J by 2 bases, with 19 bases between. The CDR3 sequence is CASSIAPKGDIYTDTQYF. The CDR3, as DNA: TGTGCCAGTAGTATAGCCCCCAAGGGGGACATTTACACAGATACGCAGTATTTT. The full variable domain, in which reference TRBV19 and TRBJ2-3 provide the parts outside the CDR3, is DGGITQSPKYLFRKEGQNVTLSCEQNLNHDAMYWYRQDPGQGLRLIYYSQIVNDFQKGDIAEGYSVSREKKESFPLTVTSAQKNPTAFYLCASSIAPKGDIYTDTQYFGPGTRLTVL.

This clone was counted a few times. The chain combines TRBV2 with TRBJ1-5; D unresolved. CDR1 and CDR2 (germline): SNHLY, FYNNEI. With 7 bases removed from V and 1 base from J, the gap between germline ends came to 8 bases. This CDR3 spans 13 amino acids. CDR3 DNA sequence: TGTGCCAGCAATACCAGAAGCAATCAGCCCCAGCATTTT. Protein sequence: CASNTRSNQPQHF.

The J gene is TRBJ2-2, the V gene TRBV9, with 10 bases that match TRBD2. The CDR3 length is 16 residues. CDR1 SGDLS and CDR2 YYNGEE come from the germline V gene. V lost 0 bases and J lost 2; bases outside the gene matches: 1. The CDR3, as DNA: TGTGCCAGCAGCGTAGGGACTAGCGGCAACACCGGGGAGCTGTTTTTT. It is translated as CASSVGTSGNTGELFF.

This clone was observed a single time. This CDR3 is also generated by other DNA sequences in the sample. The J gene is TRBJ2-2, the V gene TRBV6-1, with 7 nucleotides matching TRBD1. CDR3 length: 14 residues. V was clipped by 6 bases and J by 0 bases; unmatched bases: 1. Germline V gene data show CDR1 as MNHNS and CDR2 as SASEGT. CDR3 bases: TGTGCCAGCAGGGGGACAGCGAACACCGGGGAGCTGTTTTTT. Encoded protein: CASRGTANTGELFF.

The rearrangement uses TRBV5-1 and TRBJ1-1, with D tentatively TRBD1 (5 bases). The germline gives CDR1 SGHRS, CDR2 YFSETQ. The CDR3 consists of 13 residues. Trimming stripped 4 bases from V and 1 base from J, with 8 bases between. The CDR3: CASSDGQNTEAFF. Written as DNA, the CDR3 is TGCGCCAGCAGCGACGGACAGAACACTGAAGCTTTCTTT.

The V and J genes are TRBV6-1 and TRBJ2-7, with D possibly TRBD2 on 6 matching bases. Deletions cut 7 bases from V and 0 bases from J, with 16 bases between. The CDR3 extends over 15 amino acids. Germline values: CDR1 MNHNS, CDR2 SASEGT. CDR3 DNA: TGTGCCAGCACCCTCCGGGACTCCAACTCCTACGAGCAGTACTTC. As protein: CASTLRDSNSYEQYF.

The chain recombines TRBV4-2 with TRBJ2-4; 8 nucleotides match TRBD2. This CDR3 has 17 residues. Germline assignment: CDR1 LGHNA and CDR2 YNFKEQ. The trim removed 4 bases at V and 4 bases at J, leaving 12 bases unmatched. This chain's CDR3 is CASSLERGGGSKNIQYF. In DNA, the CDR3 is TGTGCCAGCAGCCTCGAACGGGGGGGCGGTTCTAAAAACATTCAGTACTTC.

This chain links TRBV6-5 with TRBJ1-1; D unresolved. Germline CDR1 and CDR2: MNHEY and SVGAGI. CDR3 length: 13 residues. V shed 0 bases and J shed 3 bases, with 5 bases lying between them. The CDR3 region is CASSYSEYTEAFF. In DNA, the CDR3 is TGTGCCAGCAGTTACTCGGAGTACACTGAAGCTTTCTTT.

V gene TRBV4-2 combines with J gene TRBJ1-2, with D perhaps matching TRBD1 (6 bases). Germline V lookup: CDR1 LGHNA, CDR2 YNFKEQ. The ends were cut back, 1 base at V and 4 bases at J, with 16 bases in the middle. The CDR3 consists of 16 residues. CDR3 sequence reads: CASSQAVQGLTYGYTF. CDR3 nucleotides: TGTGCCAGCAGCCAAGCCGTACAGGGTTTAACCTATGGCTACACCTTC.

This chain uses TRBV9 with TRBJ1-1; TRBD1 matches 10 bases. The CDR3 is 14 amino acids. J lost 6 bases, V lost 4 bases, and 6 bases had no gene match. CDR1 is SGDLS and CDR2 is YYNGEE in the germline V gene. CDR3 coding DNA: TGTGCCAGCAGCCTGGGGACAGGGGAGCCTGAAGCTTTCTTT. It translates to CASSLGTGEPEAFF.